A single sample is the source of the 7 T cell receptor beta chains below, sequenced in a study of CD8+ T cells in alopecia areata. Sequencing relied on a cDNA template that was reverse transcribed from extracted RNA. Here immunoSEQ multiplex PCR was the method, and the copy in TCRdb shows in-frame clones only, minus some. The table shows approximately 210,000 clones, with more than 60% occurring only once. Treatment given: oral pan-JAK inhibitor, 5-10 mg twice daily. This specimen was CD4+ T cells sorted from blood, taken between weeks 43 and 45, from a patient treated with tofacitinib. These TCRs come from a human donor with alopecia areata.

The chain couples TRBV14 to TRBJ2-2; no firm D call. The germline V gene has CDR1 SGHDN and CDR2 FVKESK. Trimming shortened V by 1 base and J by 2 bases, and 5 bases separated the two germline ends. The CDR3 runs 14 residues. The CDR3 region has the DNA TGTGCCAGCAGCCAAGTTCTAAACACCGGGGAGCTGTTTTTT. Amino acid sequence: CASSQVLNTGELFF.

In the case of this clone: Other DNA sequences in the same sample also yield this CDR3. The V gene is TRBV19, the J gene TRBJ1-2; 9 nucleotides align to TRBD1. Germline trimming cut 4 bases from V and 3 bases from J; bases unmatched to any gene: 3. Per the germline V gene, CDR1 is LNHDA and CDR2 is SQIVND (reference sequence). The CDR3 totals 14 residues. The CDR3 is CASSRDRDYYGYTF. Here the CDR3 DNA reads TGTGCCAGTAGTAGGGACAGGGACTACTATGGCTACACCTTC.

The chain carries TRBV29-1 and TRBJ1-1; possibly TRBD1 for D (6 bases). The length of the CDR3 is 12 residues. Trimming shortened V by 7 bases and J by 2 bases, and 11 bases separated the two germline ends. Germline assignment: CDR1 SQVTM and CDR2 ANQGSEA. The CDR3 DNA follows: TGCAGCGCGGACAGAGACAACACTGAAGCTTTCTTT. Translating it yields CSADRDNTEAFF.

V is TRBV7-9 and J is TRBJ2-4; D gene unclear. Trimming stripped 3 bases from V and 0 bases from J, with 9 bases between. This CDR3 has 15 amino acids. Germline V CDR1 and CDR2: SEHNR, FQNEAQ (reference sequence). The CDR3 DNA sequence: TGTGCCAGCAGCTTTATAAGGCTAGCCAAAAACATTCAGTACTTC. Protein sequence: CASSFIRLAKNIQYF.

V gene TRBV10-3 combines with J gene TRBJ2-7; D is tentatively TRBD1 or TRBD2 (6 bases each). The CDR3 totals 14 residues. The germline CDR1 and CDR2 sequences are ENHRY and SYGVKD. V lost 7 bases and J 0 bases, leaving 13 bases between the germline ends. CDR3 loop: CAIKGGPSSYEQYF. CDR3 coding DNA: TGTGCCATCAAAGGGGGGCCCAGCTCCTACGAGCAGTACTTC.

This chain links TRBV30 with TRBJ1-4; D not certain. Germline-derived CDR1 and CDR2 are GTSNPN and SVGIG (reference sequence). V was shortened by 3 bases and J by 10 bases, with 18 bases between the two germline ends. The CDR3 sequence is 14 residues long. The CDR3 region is CAWRTPAAGGKLFF. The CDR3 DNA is TGTGCCTGGAGGACCCCAGCGGCCGGAGGAAAACTGTTTTTT.

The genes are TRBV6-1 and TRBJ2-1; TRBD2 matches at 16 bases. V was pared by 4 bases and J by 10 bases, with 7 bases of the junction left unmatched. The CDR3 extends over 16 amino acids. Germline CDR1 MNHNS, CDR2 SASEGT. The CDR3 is CASSVGTSGGAEEQFF. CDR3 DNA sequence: TGTGCCAGCAGTGTGGGGACTAGCGGGGGGGCCGAAGAGCAGTTCTTC.